The following is a TCR beta chain sequence with its context. Its target is not known. A read error may produce the germline difference seen at one junction end. This sample's RNA came from whole unsorted tissue. The normal lung tissue was taken more than 3 cm from the tumor edge. This CDR3 is built from 15 residues. The V gene's germline CDR1 is MDHEN and CDR2 SYDVKM. The sample comes from a study of tumor and adjacent non-tumor tissue in lung cancer. Broader study findings: Tumor tissue had significantly higher TCR diversity than normal lung.

TCRbeta libraries were built with three rounds of nested PCR, modified from ARM-PCR. TCRdb fed the multiplex PCR reads into MiXCR, producing one record per CDR3 protein. The sample consists of about 48,000 distinct CDR3 sequences, around 60% of them appearing once. The rearrangement uses TRBV28 and TRBJ2-5; D unresolved. The sample comprised distant non-tumor lung tissue. The source is a woman in her sixties or seventies with non-small cell lung cancer. The CDR3 DNA follows: TGTGCCAGCAGCCGACCCAATACAAGTAAGGAGACCCTGTACTTC. Translated: CASSRPNTSKETLYF.